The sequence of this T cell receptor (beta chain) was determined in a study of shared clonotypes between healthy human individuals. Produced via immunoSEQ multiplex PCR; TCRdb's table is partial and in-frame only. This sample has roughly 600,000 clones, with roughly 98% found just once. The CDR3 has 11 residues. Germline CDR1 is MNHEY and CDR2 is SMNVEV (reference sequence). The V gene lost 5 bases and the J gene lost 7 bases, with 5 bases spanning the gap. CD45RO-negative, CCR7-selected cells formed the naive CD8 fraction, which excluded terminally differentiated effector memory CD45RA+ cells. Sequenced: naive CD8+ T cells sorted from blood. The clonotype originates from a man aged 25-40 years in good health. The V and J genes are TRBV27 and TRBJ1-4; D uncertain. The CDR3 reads CASSTGEKLFF. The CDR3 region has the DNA TGTGCCAGCAGTACTGGTGAAAAACTGTTTTTT.